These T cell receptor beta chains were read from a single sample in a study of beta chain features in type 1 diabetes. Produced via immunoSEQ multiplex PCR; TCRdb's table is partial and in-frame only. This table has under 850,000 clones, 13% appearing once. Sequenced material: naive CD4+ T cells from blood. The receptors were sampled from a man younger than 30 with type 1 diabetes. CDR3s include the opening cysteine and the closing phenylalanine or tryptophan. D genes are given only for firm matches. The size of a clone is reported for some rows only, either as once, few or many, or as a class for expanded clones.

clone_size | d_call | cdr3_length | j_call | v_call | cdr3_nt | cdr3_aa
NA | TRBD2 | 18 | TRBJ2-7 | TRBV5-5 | TGTGCCAGCAGCTTGGCCCCTAGCGGGTTTTCCCTCACCTACGAGCAGTACTTC | CASSLAPSGFSLTYEQYF
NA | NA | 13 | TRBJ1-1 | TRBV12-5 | TGTGCTAGTGGTTCCGTCCCGAGCACTGAAGCTTTCTTT | CASGSVPSTEAFF
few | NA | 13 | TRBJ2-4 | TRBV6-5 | TGTGCCAGCAGAAGGCGGGCGGGAAACATTCAGTACTTC | CASRRRAGNIQYF
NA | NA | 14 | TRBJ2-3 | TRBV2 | TGTGCCAGCAGTGATGTGTGGGGCACAGATACGCAGTATTTT | CASSDVWGTDTQYF
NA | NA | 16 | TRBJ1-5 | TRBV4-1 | TGCGCCAGCAGCCAAGATGGCGGAAATAGCAATCAGCCCCAGCATTTT | CASSQDGGNSNQPQHF
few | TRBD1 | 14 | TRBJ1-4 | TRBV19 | TGTGCCAGTAGCGCCGGGACAGGGGATGAAAAACTGTTTTTT | CASSAGTGDEKLFF
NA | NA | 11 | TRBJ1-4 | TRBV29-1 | TGCAGCGTTGACCAGAATGAAAAACTGTTTTTT | CSVDQNEKLFF
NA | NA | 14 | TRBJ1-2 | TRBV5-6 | TGTGCCAGCAGCTTGGGACAGGCTAACTATGGCTACACCTTC | CASSLGQANYGYTF
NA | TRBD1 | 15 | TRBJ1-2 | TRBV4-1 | TGCGCCAGCAGCCTACCGGACAGGGGGCTATATGGCTACACCTTC | CASSLPDRGLYGYTF
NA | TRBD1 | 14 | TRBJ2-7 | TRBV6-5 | TGTGCCAGCAGTCCCCGGGACAGGGAAAACGAGCAGTACTTC | CASSPRDRENEQYF
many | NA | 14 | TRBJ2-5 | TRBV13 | TGTGCCAGCAGCCGCCCGGGAACGCGAGAGACCCAGTACTTC | CASSRPGTRETQYF
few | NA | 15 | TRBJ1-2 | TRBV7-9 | TGTGCCAGCAGCTTAGGGGAGGGGTGGAACTATGGCTACACCTTC | CASSLGEGWNYGYTF
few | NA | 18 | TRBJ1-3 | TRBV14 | TGTGCCAGCAGCCATAGGCCAGGTTCCGAGACCTCTGGAAACACCATATATTTT | CASSHRPGSETSGNTIYF
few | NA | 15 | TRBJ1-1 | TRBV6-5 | TGTGCCAGCAGTCCCGACAGATTCATGAACACTGAAGCTTTCTTT | CASSPDRFMNTEAFF
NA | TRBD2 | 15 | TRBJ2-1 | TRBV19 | TGTGCCAGTAGTATTGGGGGGACTACCTTAAATGAGCAGTTCTTC | CASSIGGTTLNEQFF
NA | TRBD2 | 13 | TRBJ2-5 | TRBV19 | TGTGCCAGTACCCGTACTAGCGGCGAGACCCAGTACTTC | CASTRTSGETQYF
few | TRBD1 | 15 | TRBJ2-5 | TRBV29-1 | TGCAGCGTTGCGAACCTCGACAGGGCAATGGAGACCCAGTACTTC | CSVANLDRAMETQYF
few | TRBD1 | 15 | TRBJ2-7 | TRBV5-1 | TGCGCCAGCAGCTTGATCGGGACAGGGGCTGGCGAGCAGTACTTC | CASSLIGTGAGEQYF
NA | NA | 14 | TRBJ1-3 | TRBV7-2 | TGTGCCAGCAGCGCAGGGTTATCTGGAAACACCATATATTTT | CASSAGLSGNTIYF
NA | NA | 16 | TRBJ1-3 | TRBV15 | TGTGCCACCAGCAGAGACAGGGGAGCTACTGGAAACACCATATATTTT | CATSRDRGATGNTIYF
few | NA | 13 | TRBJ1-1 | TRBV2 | TGTGCCAGCAGCCCTACAGGAGGGACTGAAGCTTTCTTT | CASSPTGGTEAFF
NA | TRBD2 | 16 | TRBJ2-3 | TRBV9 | TGTGCCAGCAGCGTACATAGGACTAGTTCTGCAGATACGCAGTATTTT | CASSVHRTSSADTQYF
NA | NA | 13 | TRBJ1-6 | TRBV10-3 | TGTGCCATCACCCCCTCCCCCGGATCACCCCTCCACTTT | CAITPSPGSPLHF
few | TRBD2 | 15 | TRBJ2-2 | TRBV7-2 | TGTGCCAGCAGTCCAACTAGCGGGGTTTCCGGGGAGCTGTTTTTT | CASSPTSGVSGELFF
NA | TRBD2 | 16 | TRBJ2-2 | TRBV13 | TGTGCCAGCAGCCCACCGGGAGGCCAGGGAACCGGGGAGCTGTTTTTT | CASSPPGGQGTGELFF
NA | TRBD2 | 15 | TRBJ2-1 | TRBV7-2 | TGTGCCAGCAGCTTAGTTAGCGGGGGGGATGATGAGCAGTTCTTC | CASSLVSGGDDEQFF
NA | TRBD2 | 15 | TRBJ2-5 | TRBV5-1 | TGCGCCAGCAGCCTTGGACTAGCGGGGACAGAGACCCAGTACTTC | CASSLGLAGTETQYF
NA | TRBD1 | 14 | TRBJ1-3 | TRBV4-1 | TGCGCCAGCAGCCAAGTAGGCAGGGGGGACACCATATATTTT | CASSQVGRGDTIYF
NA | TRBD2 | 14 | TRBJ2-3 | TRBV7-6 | TGTGCCAGCAGCTCGACTAGCGGGGGGCATACGCAGTATTTT | CASSSTSGGHTQYF
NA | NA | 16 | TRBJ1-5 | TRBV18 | TGTGCCAGCTCACCCCAGAATATAGAGGGCAATCAGCCCCAGCATTTT | CASSPQNIEGNQPQHF
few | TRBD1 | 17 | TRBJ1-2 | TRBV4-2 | TGTGCCAGCAGCCAAGATTTGGTGGGCAGGGGGACCCTCCGCTACACCTTC | CASSQDLVGRGTLRYTF
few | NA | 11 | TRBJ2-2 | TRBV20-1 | TGCAGTGCACTGGGCACCGGGGAGCTGTTTTTT | CSALGTGELFF
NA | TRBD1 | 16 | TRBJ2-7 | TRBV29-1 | TGCAGCGTTGAGGCCCCGGGACAGCCAAGCTCCTACGAGCAGTACTTC | CSVEAPGQPSSYEQYF
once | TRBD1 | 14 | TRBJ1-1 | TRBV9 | TGTGCCAGCAGCGGACAGGGGATGAACACTGAAGCTTTCTTT | CASSGQGMNTEAFF
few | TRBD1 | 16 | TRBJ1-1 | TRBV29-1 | TGCAGCGTTCCTTCTACAGGGGGCTCTCTCAACACTGAAGCTTTCTTT | CSVPSTGGSLNTEAFF
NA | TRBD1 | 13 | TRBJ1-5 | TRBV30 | TGTGCCTGGAGTATGACAGGGGTCCAGCCCCAGCATTTT | CAWSMTGVQPQHF
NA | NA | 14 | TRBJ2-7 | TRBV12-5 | TGTGCTAGTGGTCAGGACAGAACCTCCTACGAGCAGTACTTC | CASGQDRTSYEQYF
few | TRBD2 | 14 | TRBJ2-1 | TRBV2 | TGTGCCAGCAGCTTTAGCGGGGGGGCCTATGAGCAGTTCTTC | CASSFSGGAYEQFF
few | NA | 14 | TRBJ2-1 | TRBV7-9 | TGTGCCAGCAGCTTAACGGATCCATACAATGAGCAGTTCTTC | CASSLTDPYNEQFF
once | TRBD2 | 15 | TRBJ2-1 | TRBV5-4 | TGTGCCAGCAGCTTGTCAGCGGGGGAATACAATGAGCAGTTCTTC | CASSLSAGEYNEQFF
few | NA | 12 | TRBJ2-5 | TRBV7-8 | TGTGCCAGCGTGGGGGAGCCGGAGACCCAGTACTTC | CASVGEPETQYF
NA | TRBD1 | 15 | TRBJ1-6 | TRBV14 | TGTGCCAGCAGCCGCGGGACAGGGATTGGGCCACCCCTCCACTTT | CASSRGTGIGPPLHF
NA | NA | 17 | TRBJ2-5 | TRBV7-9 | TGTGCCAGCAGCTTAGGTACAGGCGTATCGTACCAAGAGACCCAGTACTTC | CASSLGTGVSYQETQYF
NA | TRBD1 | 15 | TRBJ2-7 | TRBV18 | TGTGCCAGCTCACCGGGACAGGGGAGGGTGAAGGAGCAGTACTTC | CASSPGQGRVKEQYF
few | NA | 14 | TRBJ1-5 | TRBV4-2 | TGTGCCAGCAGCCAAGGGAGGGACACGGAGGCCCAGCATTTT | CASSQGRDTEAQHF
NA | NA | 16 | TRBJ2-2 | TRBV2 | TGTGCCAGCAGTGAATCTCGGCCCTCGGGCACCGGGGAGCTGTTTTTT | CASSESRPSGTGELFF
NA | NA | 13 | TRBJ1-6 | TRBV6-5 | TGTGCCAGCAGTTACGGGCCCGACAGGCGTCTCCACTTT | CASSYGPDRRLHF
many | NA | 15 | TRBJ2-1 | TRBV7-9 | TGTGCCAGCAGCTTAGCCTCGGGTCGGGGCGGTGAGCAGTTCTTC | CASSLASGRGGEQFF
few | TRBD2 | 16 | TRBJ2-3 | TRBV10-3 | TGTGCCATCAGTGTGTCTAGCGGGGGCCTCACAGATACGCAGTATTTT | CAISVSSGGLTDTQYF
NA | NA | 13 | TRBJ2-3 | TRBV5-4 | TGTGCCAGCAGCTTACGTGGCACAGATACGCAGTATTTT | CASSLRGTDTQYF
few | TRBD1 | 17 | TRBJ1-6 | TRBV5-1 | TGCGCCAGCAGCTTAAGCTTCGACAGGGAGGGTAATTCACCCCTCCACTTT | CASSLSFDREGNSPLHF
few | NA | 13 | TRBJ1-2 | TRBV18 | TGTGCCAGCTCACCACGGCAGGTTTATGGCTACACCTTC | CASSPRQVYGYTF
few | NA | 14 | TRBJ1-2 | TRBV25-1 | TGTGCCAGCAGTGCGCGGGATGGGCTCTATGGCTACACCTTC | CASSARDGLYGYTF
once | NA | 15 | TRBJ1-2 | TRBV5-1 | TGCGCCAGCAGCTCTGGGGGCGAGGGTAACTATGGCTACACCTTC | CASSSGGEGNYGYTF
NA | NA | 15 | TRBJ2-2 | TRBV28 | TGTGCCAGCAGTCCTTCGGGTTCCAACACCGGGGAGCTGTTTTTT | CASSPSGSNTGELFF
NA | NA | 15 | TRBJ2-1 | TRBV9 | TGTGCCAGCAGCGTAGTGGGACGGGACTACAATGAGCAGTTCTTC | CASSVVGRDYNEQFF
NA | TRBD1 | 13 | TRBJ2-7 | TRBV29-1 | TGCAGCGTCCCGGGACAGGGCTCCTACGAGCAGTACTTC | CSVPGQGSYEQYF
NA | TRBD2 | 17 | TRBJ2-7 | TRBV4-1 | TGCGCCAGCAGCCCGGGACTAGCGGGGGGCCCGCCCTACGAGCAGTACTTC | CASSPGLAGGPPYEQYF
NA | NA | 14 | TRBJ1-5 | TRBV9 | TGTGCCAGCAGCGTAGGACCCCTGTACTCGACCCAGCATTTT | CASSVGPLYSTQHF
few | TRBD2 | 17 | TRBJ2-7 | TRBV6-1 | TGTGCCAGCAGTGGACACGCCGGGACTAGCGGCATTTACGAGCAGTACTTC | CASSGHAGTSGIYEQYF